The T cell receptor beta chain described here comes from a study of T cell responses to AZD1222 COVID-19 vaccine. The study's findings and limits: Distributed over spike, vaccine-associated CD4 TCRs predominated at 160-218 and 743-854.

The germline V and J ends were trimmed by 4 bases and 4 bases, with 5 bases remaining between them. The CDR3 extends over 12 amino acids. The germline gives CDR1 LNHDA, CDR2 SQIVND (reference sequence). Details on this clone: Its antigen is unidentified.

Data came from immunoSEQ multiplex PCR; TCRdb stores just in-frame clones and leaves some out. Of some 180,000 clones in the sample, around 93% were seen once. Sample: peripheral blood, taken 28 days after the second dose of the MenACWY control vaccine. The chain carries TRBV19 and TRBJ2-1, with D possibly matching TRBD2 (5 bases). The clonotype comes from an adult who received the MenACWY meningococcal vaccine as a control. This CDR3 is CASSTGYNEQFF. DNA for the CDR3: TGTGCCAGTAGTACGGGATACAATGAGCAGTTCTTC.